The next 26 T cell receptor beta chains were all read from a single sample in a study of siplizumab effects on memory and regulatory T cells. Generated by immunoSEQ multiplex PCR, the TCRdb table keeps only in-frame clones and is missing some. The sample lists roughly 120,000 clones, roughly 94% seen once, with under 2% in the top ten. The sample comprised non-Treg CD4+ T cells sorted from blood. These receptors all stem from a human donor in good health.

The rearrangement joins TRBV5-1 to TRBJ2-7; D perhaps matches TRBD1 (5 bases). The germline V gene has CDR1 SGHRS and CDR2 YFSETQ. The germline V and J ends were trimmed by 2 bases and 2 bases, with 8 bases remaining between them. The CDR3 length is 13 residues. The CDR3 region is CASSFDRAYEQYF. The CDR3 coding sequence is TGCGCCAGCAGCTTCGACAGAGCCTACGAGCAGTACTTC.

The rearrangement uses TRBV18 and TRBJ2-7; D ambiguous. V lost 3 bases to trimming and J lost 4 bases, with 16 bases between them. CDR3 length: 15 residues. Germline CDR1 and CDR2: KGHSH and LQKENI. The CDR3 nucleotides read TGTGCCAGCTCACCCACAGAAGGGTGGATGTACGAGCAGTACTTC. Translating gives CASSPTEGWMYEQYF.

V is TRBV25-1 and J is TRBJ2-7, with 7 bases that match TRBD2. Germline values: CDR1 MGHDK, CDR2 SYGVNS. The CDR3 is 16 amino acids. The ends lost 1 base at V and 0 bases at J; junction bases unmatched: 6. Here the CDR3 DNA reads TGTGCCAGCAGTGAATTCTTGGGGACTACCTCCTACGAGCAGTACTTC. It specifies CASSEFLGTTSYEQYF.

V is TRBV7-3 and J is TRBJ1-1, with D tentatively TRBD1 (5 bases). The germline CDR1 and CDR2 sequences are SGHTA and FQGTGA. The CDR3 contains 15 residues. Trimming shortened V by 2 bases and J by 3 bases, and 13 bases separated the two germline ends. The CDR3 loop is CASSLSPGGDTEAFF. The CDR3 DNA reads TGTGCCAGCAGCTTATCACCCGGGGGGGACACTGAAGCTTTCTTT. The full variable domain, with the rest looked up from reference TRBV7-3 and TRBJ1-1, is GAGVSQTPSNKVTEKGKYVELRCDPISGHTALYWYRQSLGQGPEFLIYFQGTGAADDSGLPNDRFFAVRPEGSVSTLKIQRTERGDSAVYLCASSLSPGGDTEAFFGQGTRLTVV.

This clone was seen a single time. The chain carries TRBV10-3 and TRBJ1-5, with TRBD1 matching over 7 bases. From germline, CDR1 is ENHRY and CDR2 SYGVKD. CDR3 length: 19 residues. Trimming cost V 3 bases and J 3 bases; bases outside gene matches: 17. The CDR3 is CAISDGVGMGDSNNQPQHF. CDR3 bases: TGTGCCATCAGTGATGGGGTTGGTATGGGGGACAGCAACAATCAGCCCCAGCATTTT.

The rearrangement joins TRBV5-8 to TRBJ2-1; 12 bases align to TRBD2. The CDR3 length is 17 residues. Looked up from germline, CDR1 is SGHTS and CDR2 is YDEGEE. J lost 8 bases, V lost 0 bases, and 9 bases had no gene match. Here the CDR3 DNA reads TGTGCCAGCAGCTTGGAATCTAGCGGGAGGGGGTTGGATGAGCAGTTCTTC. Translation: CASSLESSGRGLDEQFF.

The rearrangement joins TRBV5-5 to TRBJ2-7, with D hard to call. The CDR3 consists of 15 residues. The germline V gene has CDR1 SGHKS and CDR2 YYEKEE (reference sequence). Trimming took 3 bases from V and 3 from J, leaving 16 bases between them. The CDR3 region is CASSYEAPQVYEQYF. For the CDR3, the DNA is TGTGCCAGCAGCTACGAGGCTCCTCAGGTCTACGAGCAGTACTTC.

The V gene is TRBV10-1, the J gene TRBJ2-5; 16 bases match TRBD2. V lost 6 bases, J lost 4 bases, and 5 bases stayed unmatched. The CDR3 consists of 16 residues. Germline-derived CDR1 and CDR2 are WNHNN and SYGVQD (reference sequence). The CDR3: CASRPGLAGGRETQYF. The CDR3 bases are TGCGCCAGCAGGCCGGGACTAGCGGGGGGGCGAGAGACCCAGTACTTC.

The chain carries TRBV6-1 and TRBJ1-2; tentative D call: TRBD1 (6 bases). Germline lookup yields CDR1 MNHNS and CDR2 SASEGT. Trimming shortened V by 0 bases and J by 2 bases, and 10 bases separated the two germline ends. CDR3 size: 15 residues. The CDR3 DNA is TGTGCCAGCAGTGAAGCTGGACAGCTAAACTATGGCTACACCTTC. This codes for CASSEAGQLNYGYTF.

This chain connects TRBV4-2 to TRBJ2-2; D is uncertain. The CDR3 spans 16 residues. The V end was cut by 1 base, the J end by 1 base, with 10 bases between. From germline, CDR1 is LGHNA and CDR2 YNFKEQ. The DNA of the CDR3 is TGTGCCAGCAGCCAAGTGATAGGGCGGAACACCGGGGAGCTGTTTTTT. Its translation is CASSQVIGRNTGELFF.

The V gene is TRBV7-3, the J gene TRBJ2-5, with no clear D. V gave up 2 bases and J gave up 4 bases, with 5 bases separating them. The CDR3 loop spans 12 amino acids. CDR1 is SGHTA, CDR2 FQGTGA, per germline. CDR3 DNA: TGTGCCAGCAGCTTATCGGGAGAGACCCAGTACTTC. This codes for CASSLSGETQYF.

This sequence joins TRBV28 and TRBJ1-5; TRBD1 is a possible D gene (6 bases). V was shortened by 4 bases and J by 7 bases, with 14 bases between the two germline ends. Germline values: CDR1 MDHEN, CDR2 SYDVKM. CDR3 size: 14 residues. CDR3 amino acids: CASSSPQGRQPQHF. CDR3 DNA: TGTGCCAGCAGTTCACCTCAGGGGCGGCAGCCCCAGCATTTT.

This chain joins TRBV18 and TRBJ1-2; TRBD1 might be the D (5 bases). The CDR3 consists of 14 residues. Trimming cost V 3 bases and J 8 bases, with 16 bases left between them. Germline loops: CDR1 KGHSH, CDR2 LQKENI. The CDR3 region is CASSPLQAAGGYTF. CDR3 coding DNA: TGTGCCAGCTCACCGCTACAGGCCGCAGGGGGCTACACCTTC.

Here the CDR3 reads CASSSAGAANEKLFF. CDR3 sequence (DNA): TGTGCCAGCAGCTCTGCGGGGGCGGCTAATGAAAAACTGTTTTTT. V usage is TRBV5-4 and J usage is TRBJ1-4, with D possibly being TRBD1 (6 bases). This CDR3 has 15 residues. V dropped 3 bases and J dropped 3 bases, with 12 bases sitting between them. CDR1 and CDR2 (germline): SGHNT, YYREEE (reference sequence). Full variable domain (rest looked up from reference TRBV5-4 and TRBJ1-4): ETGVTQSPTHLIKTRGQQVTLRCSSQSGHNTVSWYQQALGQGPQFIFQYYREEENGRGNFPPRFSGLQFPNYSSELNVNALELDDSALYLCASSSAGAANEKLFFGSGTQLSVL.

The chain links TRBV18 to TRBJ1-5, with D hard to call. V lost 0 bases and J lost 1, with 13 bases in between. Germline lookup yields CDR1 KGHSH and CDR2 LQKENI. The CDR3 sequence is 17 residues long. The CDR3 coding sequence is TGTGCCAGCTCACCACCGAATCCCATTGTCAGCAATCAGCCCCAGCATTTT. It specifies CASSPPNPIVSNQPQHF.

This clone has more than one count but fewer than ten. Additional DNA sequences in this sample encode the identical CDR3. J is TRBJ1-1 and V is TRBV5-4, with a tentative D call TRBD1 (5 bases). This CDR3 region has 15 residues. The V gene's germline CDR1 is SGHNT and CDR2 YYREEE (reference sequence). V was pared by 4 bases and J by 1 base, with 14 bases between. CDR3 region: CASSPWRQTNTEAFF. The CDR3 nucleotides read TGTGCCAGCAGCCCTTGGCGACAGACGAACACTGAAGCTTTCTTT.

J is TRBJ1-1 and V is TRBV6-5, with 8 positions matching TRBD1. The CDR3 spans 14 residues. CDR1 is MNHEY and CDR2 is SVGAGI in the germline V gene. J gave up 8 bases and V 7 bases, and 12 bases lay outside the gene matches. CDR3 loop: CASTPPYRGTEAFF. Here the CDR3 DNA reads TGTGCCAGCACTCCGCCCTACAGGGGGACGGAAGCTTTCTTT.

V and J are TRBV9 and TRBJ1-3; D is possibly TRBD1 (5 bases). From germline, CDR1 is SGDLS and CDR2 YYNGEE. The CDR3 sequence is 14 residues long. V lost 3 bases and J 2 bases, leaving 9 bases between the germline ends. The CDR3, as DNA: TGTGCCAGCAGCGCAATACAGGCTGGAAACACCATATATTTT. Translating it yields CASSAIQAGNTIYF.

The genes are TRBV15 and TRBJ2-7; 7 bases agree with TRBD2. V shed 0 bases and J 7 bases; nucleotides not matched to a gene: 9. CDR1 and CDR2 (germline): LNHNV, YYDKDF (reference sequence). CDR3 size: 15 residues. The CDR3 DNA reads as TGTGCCACCAGCAGAGATGATAGCGGGTTTGGGGAGCAGTACTTC. Translating it yields CATSRDDSGFGEQYF.

J is TRBJ2-5 and V is TRBV5-1, with D tentatively TRBD1 (6 bases). The CDR3 contains 15 residues. Trimming left V 4 bases short and J 1 base short, with 14 bases between. Germline-derived CDR1 and CDR2 are SGHRS and YFSETQ. DNA for the CDR3: TGCGCCAGCAGCGGGGATACAGGGACCCAAGAGACCCAGTACTTC. Its translation: CASSGDTGTQETQYF.

CDR3 in DNA: TGTGCCAGCAGCGCTCCGGGACTAGCAGCCACCGGGGAGCTGTTTTTT. This gives the protein CASSAPGLAATGELFF. The chain has TRBV9 and TRBJ2-2; 9 nucleotides agree with TRBD2. Germline loops: CDR1 SGDLS, CDR2 YYNGEE. V lost 3 bases and J lost 4; bases outside the gene matches: 7. CDR3 size: 16 residues. The full variable domain, rest sourced from reference TRBV9 and TRBJ2-2, is DSGVTQTPKHLITATGQRVTLRCSPRSGDLSVYWYQQSLDQGLQFLIQYYNGEERAKGNILERFSAQQFPDLHSELNLSSLELGDSALYFCASSAPGLAATGELFFGEGSRLTVL.

V and J are TRBV6-6 and TRBJ1-6; D uncertain. The V end lost 5 bases, the J end lost 4 bases, and 6 bases lay between the germline ends. Germline V gene lookup returns CDR1 MNHNY and CDR2 SVGAGI (reference sequence). The CDR3 extends over 13 amino acids. The CDR3 is CASSDGYNSPLHF. DNA of the CDR3: TGTGCCAGCAGTGACGGGTATAATTCACCCCTCCACTTT.

The chain uses TRBV6-5 and TRBJ1-2, with a tentative D call TRBD1 (5 bases). CDR1 MNHEY and CDR2 SVGAGI come from the germline V gene. This CDR3 is 16 amino acids long. V lost 2 bases and J 4 bases, leaving 17 bases between the germline ends. The CDR3 DNA follows: TGTGCCAGCAGTTACCCCGTTTCGGGGACGACCTATGGCTACACCTTC. Amino acids: CASSYPVSGTTYGYTF.

A single count supports this clone. The chain links TRBV6-1 to TRBJ2-7; 9 bases match TRBD2. The CDR3 totals 15 residues. Looked up from germline, CDR1 is MNHNS and CDR2 is SASEGT. The J segment lost 0 bases and the V segment lost 4 bases, leaving 4 bases of the junction unmatched. The CDR3 DNA sequence: TGTGCCAGCAGTGCTAGCGGGGTGAGCTCCTACGAGCAGTACTTC. Its translation is CASSASGVSSYEQYF.

J is TRBJ2-7 and V is TRBV15; 7 nucleotides match TRBD1. This CDR3 spans 16 amino acids. Germline V gene data show CDR1 as LNHNV and CDR2 as YYDKDF (reference sequence). J was trimmed by 7 bases and V by 0 bases; bases with no gene match: 12. The chain's CDR3 is CATSRDDGTALNEQYF. The DNA of the CDR3 is TGTGCCACCAGCAGAGACGATGGGACAGCTCTTAATGAGCAGTACTTC.

The chain joins TRBV19 to TRBJ2-5, with D hard to call. The CDR3 runs 12 residues. Germline V gene lookup returns CDR1 LNHDA and CDR2 SQIVND (reference sequence). Trimming left V 6 bases short and J 5 bases short, with 10 bases between. CDR3 DNA: TGTGCCAGTAGCACAGACACGGAGACCCAGTACTTC. It translates to CASSTDTETQYF.